The 8 T cell receptor beta chains below all came from one sample that was sequenced in a study of OX40 agonist ivuxolimab in advanced cancers. Measured with immunoSEQ multiplex PCR; TCRdb has only the in-frame clones, and not every one. The sample holds 12,000 or so clones, 67% seen once. Sequenced here: CD4+ or CD8+ T cells sorted from blood, sampled in a trial of the OX40 agonist ivuxolimab. These receptors were collected from an adult with an advanced solid tumor such as melanoma, head and neck, liver or kidney cancer.

The chain has TRBV28 and TRBJ2-3; TRBD2 agrees at 8 bases. Germline V CDR1 and CDR2: MDHEN, SYDVKM. The CDR3 is made up of 16 amino acids. Losses at the gene ends were 5 bases for V and 2 bases for J; bases not matched to a gene: 9. CDR3: CASSALGGVSTDTQYF. CDR3 nucleotides: TGTGCCAGCAGTGCCCTCGGGGGGGTCTCCACAGATACGCAGTATTTT.

The chain carries TRBV27 and TRBJ2-1; TRBD2 matches at 8 bases. Per germline, CDR1 MNHEY and CDR2 SMNVEV (reference sequence). The V gene end was trimmed by 5 bases and the J gene end by 3 bases; junction bases not matched to a gene: 6. This CDR3 contains 15 residues. The CDR3 bases are TGTGCCAGCAGTCTCACTAGCGGTTACTACAATGAGCAGTTCTTC. Translation gives CASSLTSGYYNEQFF.

This rearrangement joins TRBV28 to TRBJ1-2; D is undetermined. Germline V gene data show CDR1 as MDHEN and CDR2 as SYDVKM. This CDR3 contains 14 residues. Trimming stripped 5 bases from V and 4 bases from J, with 14 bases between. CDR3 nucleotides: TGTGCCAGCAGTCGGTGGCAGGCATTCTATGGCTACACCTTC. Amino acid sequence: CASSRWQAFYGYTF.

The CDR3 coding sequence is TGTGCCAGCTCCCCTGGACCGGGAGATACGCAGTATTTT. Amino acid sequence: CASSPGPGDTQYF. The J gene is TRBJ2-3, the V gene TRBV18; D not resolved. V lost 6 bases to trimming and J lost 5 bases, with 12 bases between them. Germline CDR1 and CDR2: KGHSH and LQKENI. The CDR3 has 13 amino acids.

The rearrangement links TRBV5-6 to TRBJ2-1; D is possibly TRBD2 (5 bases). The CDR3 loop spans 15 amino acids. Trimming left V 2 bases short and J 0 bases short, with 9 bases between. CDR1 is SGHDT, CDR2 YYEEEE, per germline. CDR3 in amino acids: CASSLGEGSYNEQFF. CDR3 coding DNA: TGTGCCAGCAGCTTAGGTGAGGGCTCCTACAATGAGCAGTTCTTC.

This clone ranks as medium-sized (0.01 to 0.1%). The rearrangement uses TRBV7-8 and TRBJ2-7; 8 nucleotides line up with TRBD2. J lost 1 base, V lost 2 bases, and 4 bases had no gene match. Germline CDR1 is SGHVS and CDR2 is FQNEAQ. This CDR3 contains 15 residues. The CDR3 sequence is CASSLWSGGSYEQYF. The CDR3 DNA reads as TGTGCCAGCAGCTTATGGTCGGGAGGGTCCTACGAGCAGTACTTC.

This sequence joins TRBV13 and TRBJ2-7; a weak D match, TRBD1 (5 bases). The germline gives CDR1 PRHDT, CDR2 FYEKMQ (reference sequence). The CDR3 has 13 residues. V lost 6 bases and J lost 4, with 13 bases in between. CDR3 amino acids: CASSLGPGYEQYF. As DNA, the CDR3 is TGTGCCAGCAGTTTGGGCCCAGGGTACGAGCAGTACTTC.

The chain is built from TRBV19 and TRBJ2-3; unclear D gene. Deletions cut 4 bases from V and 1 base from J, with 12 bases between. This CDR3 is 15 amino acids long. Germline-derived CDR1 and CDR2 are LNHDA and SQIVND (reference sequence). CDR3 sequence: CASSTYSPRTDTQYF. In DNA form, the CDR3 reads TGTGCCAGTAGTACATACTCTCCCCGCACAGATACGCAGTATTTT.